A single sample gave rise to the 3 T cell receptor beta chains below, sequenced in a study of blood T cell repertoires in COVID-19. Sequencing used immunoSEQ multiplex PCR; TCRdb keeps in-frame clones, though not all of them. Among tens of thousands of clones listed, 65% to 90% were seen once. Sequencing used peripheral blood. These receptors all stem from an elderly man with acute or convalescent COVID-19.

The chain recombines TRBV3-1 (or the pseudogene TRBV3-2) with TRBJ1-6, with TRBD1 matching 9 bases. CDR3 length equals 14 residues. J gave up 11 bases and V 1 base, and 3 bases lay outside the gene matches. Germline V gene lookup returns CDR1 LGHDT and CDR2 YNNKEL (reference sequence). CDR3 coding DNA: TGTGCCAGCAGCCAAGGACAGGGGGGGACACCCCTCCACTTT. It codes for CASSQGQGGTPLHF.

The chain carries TRBV28 and TRBJ1-1; 7 nucleotides line up with TRBD1. Looked up from germline, CDR1 is MDHEN and CDR2 is SYDVKM. The CDR3 consists of 13 residues. The J segment lost 0 bases and the V segment lost 10 bases, leaving 5 bases of the junction unmatched. CDR3 region: CAIRGTVNTEAFF. The DNA of the CDR3 is TGTGCCATCCGAGGGACAGTGAACACTGAAGCTTTCTTT.

CDR3 DNA sequence: TGTGCCAGCAGCCAGGGGGGAGGCGGAGGGGAAGCTTTCTTT. Encoded protein: CASSQGGGGGEAFF. This rearrangement joins TRBV28 to TRBJ1-1; TRBD1 aligns across 7 bases. The CDR3 has 14 amino acids. The junction had 12 bases not matched to a gene; V was cut back by 6 bases and J by 8 bases. The germline CDR1 and CDR2 sequences are MDHEN and SYDVKM.